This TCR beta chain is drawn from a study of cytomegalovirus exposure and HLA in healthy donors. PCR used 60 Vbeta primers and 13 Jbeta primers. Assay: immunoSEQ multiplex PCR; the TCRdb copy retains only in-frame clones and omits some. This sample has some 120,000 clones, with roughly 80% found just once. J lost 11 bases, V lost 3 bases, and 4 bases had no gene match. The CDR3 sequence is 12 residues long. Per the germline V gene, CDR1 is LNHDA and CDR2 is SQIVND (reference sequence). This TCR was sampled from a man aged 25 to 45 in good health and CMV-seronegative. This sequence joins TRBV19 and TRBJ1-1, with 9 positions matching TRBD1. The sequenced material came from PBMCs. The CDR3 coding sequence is TGTGCCAGTAGTATTACAGGGGGCCGGGCTTTCTTT. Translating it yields CASSITGGRAFF.